Following are 15 T cell receptor beta chains from one sample sequenced in a study of T cells in narcolepsy. Sequencing used immunoSEQ multiplex PCR; TCRdb keeps in-frame clones, though not all of them. The table includes some 30,000 clones, under 90% detected once. The specimen was CD45RA- memory CD4+ T cells from PBMCs. These receptors were obtained from a human donor with narcolepsy.

The chain employs TRBV28 and TRBJ1-2; D is unclear. The CDR3 has 12 residues. V lost 8 bases and J 4 bases, leaving 11 bases between the germline ends. Germline-derived CDR1 and CDR2 are MDHEN and SYDVKM. CDR3 DNA: TGTGCCAGCGACGGAAGTTCCTATGGCTACACCTTC. Translation gives CASDGSSYGYTF.

V is TRBV7-2 and J is TRBJ2-1; no definite D call. This CDR3 region has 14 residues. The germline gives CDR1 SGHTA, CDR2 FQGNSA. V was clipped by 5 bases and J by 7 bases, with 15 bases between them. CDR3 sequence: CASSPSFGENEQFF. CDR3 DNA: TGTGCCAGCAGCCCCAGCTTCGGCGAAAATGAGCAGTTCTTC.

The J gene is TRBJ2-3, the V gene TRBV18, with 7 positions matching TRBD1. The germline V gene has CDR1 KGHSH and CDR2 LQKENI. This CDR3 region has 15 residues. The V segment lost 4 bases and the J segment 4 bases; nucleotides outside the gene matches: 8. The CDR3 region is CASSLDQGVSDTQYF. CDR3 nucleotides: TGTGCCAGCTCACTAGACCAGGGGGTTTCAGATACGCAGTATTTT.

The chain uses TRBV5-4 and TRBJ1-1, with D perhaps TRBD1 (5 bases). The CDR3 is made up of 15 amino acids. Germline V lookup: CDR1 SGHNT, CDR2 YYREEE (reference sequence). The V gene lost 4 bases and the J gene lost 5 bases, with 18 bases spanning the gap. CDR3 in DNA: TGTGCCAGCAGCCCGATGTCGGTTGAGGGGACTGAAGCTTTCTTT. Encoded protein: CASSPMSVEGTEAFF.

The genes are TRBV19 and TRBJ2-3, with 7 bases identical to TRBD1. The CDR3 totals 16 residues. Germline CDR1 LNHDA, CDR2 SQIVND (reference sequence). V dropped 3 bases and J dropped 2; count of bases not matched to a gene: 8. The CDR3 DNA reads as TGTGCCAGTAGTATTCGCCGGGACAGCCTCACAGATACGCAGTATTTT. This gives the protein CASSIRRDSLTDTQYF. Complete variable domain (other parts from reference TRBV19 and TRBJ2-3): DGGITQSPKYLFRKEGQNVTLSCEQNLNHDAMYWYRQDPGQGLRLIYYSQIVNDFQKGDIAEGYSVSREKKESFPLTVTSAQKNPTAFYLCASSIRRDSLTDTQYFGPGTRLTVL.

The rearrangement joins TRBV7-9 to TRBJ1-2; D possibly corresponds to TRBD1 (5 bases). There are 15 residues in the CDR3. Germline V CDR1 and CDR2: SEHNR, FQNEAQ (reference sequence). V was shortened by 1 base and J by 5 bases, with 14 bases between the two germline ends. The CDR3 here is CASSLEGGGVYGYTF. For the CDR3, the DNA is TGTGCCAGCAGCTTAGAGGGTGGAGGGGTATATGGCTACACCTTC.

The chain combines TRBV2 with TRBJ2-3, with 10 bases fitting TRBD2. Trimming at V came to 1 base and at J to 5 bases, leaving 6 bases not matched to a gene. CDR1 is SNHLY and CDR2 is FYNNEI in the germline V gene. The CDR3 contains 16 residues. The CDR3 region has the DNA TGTGCCAGCAGTGAAGACAGCGGGGGGGCCGGAGATACGCAGTATTTT. Protein sequence: CASSEDSGGAGDTQYF.

The chain employs TRBV6-1 and TRBJ2-5; D is undetermined. Trimming removed 8 bases at V and 0 bases at J, with 10 bases between. The CDR3 runs 13 residues. Germline V lookup: CDR1 MNHNS, CDR2 SASEGT. Written as DNA, the CDR3 is TGTGCCAGCGGACGAAGCTACCAAGAGACCCAGTACTTC. This translates into CASGRSYQETQYF.

The rearrangement joins TRBV7-8 to TRBJ1-4; 7 positions agree with TRBD1. Germline-derived CDR1 and CDR2 are SGHVS and FQNEAQ. V was clipped by 7 bases and J by 5 bases; unmatched bases: 10. The CDR3 spans 15 residues. The CDR3 DNA reads as TGTGCCAGCACCCAGGCGAGGGGGCGAAATGAAAAACTGTTTTTT. Translation gives CASTQARGRNEKLFF.

The CDR3 spells CASSEHNPNYGYTF. CDR3 nucleotides: TGTGCCAGCAGTGAACATAATCCGAACTATGGCTACACCTTC. The J gene is TRBJ1-2, the V gene TRBV6-1; unclear D gene. CDR3 length: 14 amino acids. CDR1 and CDR2 from the germline V gene are MNHNS and SASEGT. Trimming left V 2 bases short and J 2 bases short, with 9 bases between.

This clone was seen just once. The chain recombines TRBV5-4 with TRBJ2-7, with TRBD1 matching over 7 bases. V was clipped by 4 bases and J by 5 bases; unmatched bases: 9. CDR1 SGHNT and CDR2 YYREEE come from the germline V gene (reference sequence). The CDR3 covers 14 residues. The CDR3 here is CASSMTGIGDEQYF. CDR3 DNA: TGTGCCAGCAGCATGACAGGGATTGGCGACGAGCAGTACTTC.

The rearrangement uses TRBV27 and TRBJ1-4, with D uncertain. Trimming stripped 2 bases from V and 7 bases from J, with 17 bases between. Looked up from germline, CDR1 is MNHEY and CDR2 is SMNVEV (reference sequence). The CDR3 consists of 16 residues. The CDR3 sequence: CASSLVGREFGEKLFF. DNA for the CDR3: TGTGCCAGCAGTTTAGTCGGTCGGGAGTTCGGTGAAAAACTGTTTTTT. Using reference TRBV27 and TRBJ1-4 for the parts outside the CDR3, the full variable domain is EAQVTQNPRYLITVTGKKLTVTCSQNMNHEYMSWYRQDPGLGLRQIYYSMNVEVTDKGDVPEGYKVSRKEKRNFPLILESPSPNQTSLYFCASSLVGREFGEKLFFGSGTQLSVL.

This clone was picked up a small number of times. The rearrangement links TRBV6-5 to TRBJ1-5; tentatively, D is TRBD1 (6 bases). V gave up 6 bases and J gave up 7 bases, with 13 bases separating them. The V gene's germline CDR1 is MNHEY and CDR2 SVGAGI. This CDR3 spans 13 amino acids. The CDR3 reads CASSPGGAQPQHF. The CDR3 DNA sequence: TGTGCCAGCAGCCCGGGGGGGGCGCAGCCCCAGCATTTT.

V usage is TRBV5-1 and J usage is TRBJ1-2; D may be TRBD1 (5 bases). CDR1 is SGHRS and CDR2 is YFSETQ in the germline V gene. This CDR3 is 19 amino acids long. Trimming stripped 5 bases from V and 3 bases from J, with 29 bases between. CDR3 in amino acids: CASSFGFPGRAANDYGYTF. DNA for the CDR3: TGCGCCAGCAGTTTCGGGTTCCCGGGGCGGGCGGCGAATGACTATGGCTACACCTTC.

The J gene is TRBJ2-6, the V gene TRBV5-1; the D call may be TRBD1 or TRBD2 (5 bases each). Germline CDR1 is SGHRS and CDR2 is YFSETQ. V was pared by 6 bases and J by 2 bases, with 12 bases between. The CDR3 has 15 residues. CDR3 in DNA: TGCGCCAGCACAGGTGGGGGTGCTGGGGCCAACGTCCTGACTTTC. Translation gives CASTGGGAGANVLTF.